This section outlines one T cell receptor (beta chain) sequence together with its context. Trimming took off 3 bases at V and 1 base at J, with 7 bases between the two ends. The CDR3 runs 13 residues. Germline CDR1 is SGHRS and CDR2 is YFSETQ. This record belongs to a study of shared clonotypes between healthy human individuals. The table came from immunoSEQ multiplex PCR; TCRdb's copy has only in-frame clones and leaves some out. The sample carries 2 million to 2.5 million clones, around 92% recorded once. The sequencing sample was made of naive CD4+ T cells from PBMCs. The sample's subset: CD45RA+ positively selected. This TCR came from a man younger than 30 in good health. Some clones in this sample may be carry-over from other donors' samples. The rearrangement joins TRBV5-1 to TRBJ2-5; possibly TRBD2 for D (6 bases). The CDR3 spells CASSWRGQETQYF. In DNA form, the CDR3 reads TGCGCCAGCAGCTGGCGGGGCCAAGAGACCCAGTACTTC.